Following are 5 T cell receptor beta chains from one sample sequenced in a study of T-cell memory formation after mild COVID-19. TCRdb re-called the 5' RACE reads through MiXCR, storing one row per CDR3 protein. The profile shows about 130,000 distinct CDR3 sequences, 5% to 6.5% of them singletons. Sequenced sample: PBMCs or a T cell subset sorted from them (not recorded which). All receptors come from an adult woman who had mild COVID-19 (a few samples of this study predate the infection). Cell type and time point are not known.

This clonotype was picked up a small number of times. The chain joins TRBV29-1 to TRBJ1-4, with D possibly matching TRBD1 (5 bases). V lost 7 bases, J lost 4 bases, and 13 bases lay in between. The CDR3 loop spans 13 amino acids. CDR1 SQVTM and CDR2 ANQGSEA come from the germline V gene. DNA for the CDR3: TGCAGCGCCAGTCATGGGGGTAATGAAAAACTGTTTTTT. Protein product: CSASHGGNEKLFF.

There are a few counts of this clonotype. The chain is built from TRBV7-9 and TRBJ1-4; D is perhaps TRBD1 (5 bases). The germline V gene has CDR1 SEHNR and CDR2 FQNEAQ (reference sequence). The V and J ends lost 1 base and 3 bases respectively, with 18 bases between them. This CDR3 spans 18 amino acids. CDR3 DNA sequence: TGTGCCAGCAGCTTAGGTGCCGTTGGGACCGTGGCTAATGAAAAACTGTTTTTT. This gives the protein CASSLGAVGTVANEKLFF.

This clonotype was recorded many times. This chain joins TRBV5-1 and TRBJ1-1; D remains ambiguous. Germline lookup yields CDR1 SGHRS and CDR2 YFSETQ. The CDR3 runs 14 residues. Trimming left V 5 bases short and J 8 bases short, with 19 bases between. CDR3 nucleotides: TGCGCCAGCAGGACCCTCCTGGGGTTCTCGGAAGCTTTCTTT. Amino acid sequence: CASRTLLGFSEAFF. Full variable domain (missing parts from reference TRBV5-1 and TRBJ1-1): KAGVTQTPRYLIKTRGQQVTLSCSPISGHRSVSWYQQTPGQGLQFLFEYFSETQRNKGNFPGRFSGRQFSNSRSEMNVSTLELGDSALYLCASRTLLGFSEAFFGQGTRLTVV.

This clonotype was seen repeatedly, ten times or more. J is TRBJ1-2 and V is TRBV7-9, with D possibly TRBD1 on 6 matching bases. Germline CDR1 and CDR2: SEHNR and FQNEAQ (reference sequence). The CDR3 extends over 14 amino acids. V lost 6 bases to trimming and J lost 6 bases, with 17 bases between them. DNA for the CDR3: TGTGCCAGCAGGCCATATGGGGGGCCGGATGGCTACACCTTC. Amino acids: CASRPYGGPDGYTF.

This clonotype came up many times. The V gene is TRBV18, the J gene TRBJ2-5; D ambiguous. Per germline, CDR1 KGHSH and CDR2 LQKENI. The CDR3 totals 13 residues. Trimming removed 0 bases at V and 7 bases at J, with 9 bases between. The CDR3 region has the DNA TGTGCCAGCTCACCACCGGAGTCAGTGACCCAGTACTTC. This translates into CASSPPESVTQYF.